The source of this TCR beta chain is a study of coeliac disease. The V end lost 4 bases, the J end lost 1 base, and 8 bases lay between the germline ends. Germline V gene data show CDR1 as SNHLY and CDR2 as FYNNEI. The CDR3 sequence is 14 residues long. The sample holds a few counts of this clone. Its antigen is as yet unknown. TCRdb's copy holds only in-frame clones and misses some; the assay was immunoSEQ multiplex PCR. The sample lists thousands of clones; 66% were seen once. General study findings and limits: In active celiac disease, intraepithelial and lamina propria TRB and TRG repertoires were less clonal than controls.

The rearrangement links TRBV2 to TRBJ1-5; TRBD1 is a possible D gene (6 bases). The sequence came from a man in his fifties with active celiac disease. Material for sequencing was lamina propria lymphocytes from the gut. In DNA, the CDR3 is TGTGCCAGCAGTGTGGGACAAAGCAATCAGCCCCAGCATTTT. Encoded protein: CASSVGQSNQPQHF.